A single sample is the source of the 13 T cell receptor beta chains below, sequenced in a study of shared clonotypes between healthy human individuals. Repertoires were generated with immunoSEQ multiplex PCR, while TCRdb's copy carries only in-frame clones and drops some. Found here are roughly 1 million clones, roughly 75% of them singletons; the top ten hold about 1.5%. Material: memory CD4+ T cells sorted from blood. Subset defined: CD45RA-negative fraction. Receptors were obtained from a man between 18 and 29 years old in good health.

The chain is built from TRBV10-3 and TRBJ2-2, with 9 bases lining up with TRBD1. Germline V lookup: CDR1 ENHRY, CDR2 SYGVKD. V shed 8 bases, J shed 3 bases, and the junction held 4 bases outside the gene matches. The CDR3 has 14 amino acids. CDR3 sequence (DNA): TGTGCCATCCGGGACAGGGTGGACACCGGGGAGCTGTTTTTT. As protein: CAIRDRVDTGELFF.

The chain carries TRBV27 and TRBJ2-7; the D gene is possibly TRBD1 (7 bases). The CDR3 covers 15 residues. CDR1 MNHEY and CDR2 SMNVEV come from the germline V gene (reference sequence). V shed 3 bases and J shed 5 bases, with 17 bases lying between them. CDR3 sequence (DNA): TGTGCCAGCAGTTTGGTTCCAGGGGGGTTCCACGAGCAGTACTTC. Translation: CASSLVPGGFHEQYF.

CDR3 DNA sequence: TGTGCCAGCAGTCTCCCGGCAAACTATGGCTACACCTTC. This encodes CASSLPANYGYTF. The V and J genes are TRBV28 and TRBJ1-2; D is undetermined. Trimming left V 5 bases short and J 2 bases short, with 9 bases between. Looked up from germline, CDR1 is MDHEN and CDR2 is SYDVKM. CDR3 size: 13 residues.

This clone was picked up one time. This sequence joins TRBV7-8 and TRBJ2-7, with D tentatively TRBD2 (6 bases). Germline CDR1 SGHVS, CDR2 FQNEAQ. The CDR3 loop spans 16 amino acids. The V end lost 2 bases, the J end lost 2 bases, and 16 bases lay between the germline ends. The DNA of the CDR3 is TGTGCCAGCAGCTTAAAAAGAGGACTACTCACCTACGAGCAGTACTTC. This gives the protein CASSLKRGLLTYEQYF.

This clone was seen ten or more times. The CDR3, as DNA: TGTGCCAGCAGCTCCCGACAGCCTCCGGCTTCGGGAGCTTTCTTT. It specifies CASSSRQPPASGAFF. The chain joins TRBV13 to TRBJ1-1; weak D call: TRBD1 (5 bases). Germline CDR1 is PRHDT and CDR2 is FYEKMQ (reference sequence). V was clipped by 4 bases and J by 10 bases, with 22 bases between them. This CDR3 region has 15 residues.

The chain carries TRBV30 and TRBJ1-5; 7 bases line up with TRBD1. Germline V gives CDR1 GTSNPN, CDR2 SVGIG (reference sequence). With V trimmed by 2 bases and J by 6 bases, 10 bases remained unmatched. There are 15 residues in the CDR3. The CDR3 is CAWSPSSRGTQPQHF. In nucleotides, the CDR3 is TGTGCCTGGAGTCCGAGTAGCAGGGGGACTCAGCCCCAGCATTTT.

The CDR3 nucleotides are TGCGCCAGCAGCGTACACAGGAATGAGCAGTTCTTC. Its protein is CASSVHRNEQFF. The chain combines TRBV4-1 with TRBJ2-1; a weak D match, TRBD1 (5 bases). Germline V gene data show CDR1 as MGHRA and CDR2 as YSYEKL. Trimming pared 5 bases from V and 7 bases from J, leaving 9 bases between. The CDR3 contains 12 residues.

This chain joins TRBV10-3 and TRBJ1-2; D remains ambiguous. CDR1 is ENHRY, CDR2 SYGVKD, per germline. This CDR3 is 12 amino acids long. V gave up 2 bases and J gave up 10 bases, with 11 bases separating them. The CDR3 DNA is TGTGCCATCAGTGAGGTGGGTTTAGACTACACCTTC. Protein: CAISEVGLDYTF.

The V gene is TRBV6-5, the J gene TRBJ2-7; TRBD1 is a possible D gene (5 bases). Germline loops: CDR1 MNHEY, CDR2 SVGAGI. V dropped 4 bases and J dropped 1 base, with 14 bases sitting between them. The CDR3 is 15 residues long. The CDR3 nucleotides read TGTGCCAGCAGTTTTTTCCGGCAGGGATCCTACGAGCAGTACTTC. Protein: CASSFFRQGSYEQYF.

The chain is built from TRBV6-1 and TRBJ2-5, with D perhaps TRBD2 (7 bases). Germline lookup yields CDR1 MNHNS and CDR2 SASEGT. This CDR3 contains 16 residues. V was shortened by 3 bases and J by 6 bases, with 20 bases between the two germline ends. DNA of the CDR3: TGTGCCAGCAGTGAGGCGGGGGCCGCTGGTAGAAAGACCCAGTACTTC. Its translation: CASSEAGAAGRKTQYF.

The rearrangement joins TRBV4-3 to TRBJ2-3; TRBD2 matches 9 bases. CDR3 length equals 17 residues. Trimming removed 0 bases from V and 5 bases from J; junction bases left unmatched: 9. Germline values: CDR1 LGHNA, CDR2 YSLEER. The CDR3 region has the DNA TGCGCCAGCAGCCAAGATGTCCTAGCGGGATCCAAAGATACGCAGTATTTT. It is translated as CASSQDVLAGSKDTQYF.

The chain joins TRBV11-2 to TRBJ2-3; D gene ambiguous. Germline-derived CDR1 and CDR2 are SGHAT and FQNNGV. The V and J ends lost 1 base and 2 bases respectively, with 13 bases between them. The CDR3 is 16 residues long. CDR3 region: CASSLGQTGLTDTQYF. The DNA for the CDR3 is TGTGCCAGCAGCTTAGGTCAAACTGGCCTCACAGATACGCAGTATTTT.

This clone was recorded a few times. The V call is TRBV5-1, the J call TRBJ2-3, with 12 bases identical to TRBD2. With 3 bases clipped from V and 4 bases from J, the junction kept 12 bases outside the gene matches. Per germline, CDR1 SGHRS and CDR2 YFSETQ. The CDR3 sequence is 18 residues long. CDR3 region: CASSSPRLAGASADTQYF. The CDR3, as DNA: TGCGCCAGCAGCTCTCCTAGACTAGCGGGAGCTTCTGCAGATACGCAGTATTTT.